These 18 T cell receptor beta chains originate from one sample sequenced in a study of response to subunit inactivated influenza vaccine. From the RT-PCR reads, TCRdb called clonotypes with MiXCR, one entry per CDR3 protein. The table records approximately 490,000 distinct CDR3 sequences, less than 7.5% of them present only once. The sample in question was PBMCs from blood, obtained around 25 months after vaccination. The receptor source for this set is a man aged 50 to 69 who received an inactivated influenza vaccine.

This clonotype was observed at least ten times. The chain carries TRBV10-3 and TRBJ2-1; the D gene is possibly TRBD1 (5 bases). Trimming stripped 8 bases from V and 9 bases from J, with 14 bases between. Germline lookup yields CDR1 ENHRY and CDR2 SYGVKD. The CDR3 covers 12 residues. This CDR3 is CAISPGIREQFF. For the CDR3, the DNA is TGTGCCATCTCCCCAGGGATACGTGAGCAGTTCTTC.

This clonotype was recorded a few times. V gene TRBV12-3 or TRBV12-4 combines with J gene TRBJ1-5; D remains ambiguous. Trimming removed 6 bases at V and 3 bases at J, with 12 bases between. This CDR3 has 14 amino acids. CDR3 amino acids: CASRWGPINQPQHF. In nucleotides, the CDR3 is TGTGCCAGCAGATGGGGTCCGATCAATCAGCCCCAGCATTTT.

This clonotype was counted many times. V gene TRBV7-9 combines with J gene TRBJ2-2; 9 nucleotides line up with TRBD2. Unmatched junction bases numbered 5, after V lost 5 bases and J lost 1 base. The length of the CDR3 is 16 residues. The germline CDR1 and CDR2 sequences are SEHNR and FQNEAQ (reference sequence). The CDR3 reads CASSHLTSGNTGELFF. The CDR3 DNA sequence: TGTGCCAGCAGCCACTTGACTAGCGGGAACACCGGGGAGCTGTTTTTT.

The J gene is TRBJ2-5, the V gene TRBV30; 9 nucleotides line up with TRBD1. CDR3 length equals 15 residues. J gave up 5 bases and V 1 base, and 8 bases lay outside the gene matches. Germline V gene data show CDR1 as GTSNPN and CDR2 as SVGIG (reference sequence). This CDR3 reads CAWSAGTGSRETQYF. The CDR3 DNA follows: TGTGCCTGGAGTGCAGGGACAGGGTCGCGTGAGACCCAGTACTTC.

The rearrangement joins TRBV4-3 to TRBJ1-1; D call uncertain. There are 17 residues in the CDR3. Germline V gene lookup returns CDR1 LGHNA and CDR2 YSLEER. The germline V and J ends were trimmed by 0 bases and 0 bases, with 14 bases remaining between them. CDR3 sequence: CASSQDREVRLNTEAFF. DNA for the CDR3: TGCGCCAGCAGCCAAGATAGGGAGGTGAGACTGAACACTGAAGCTTTCTTT.

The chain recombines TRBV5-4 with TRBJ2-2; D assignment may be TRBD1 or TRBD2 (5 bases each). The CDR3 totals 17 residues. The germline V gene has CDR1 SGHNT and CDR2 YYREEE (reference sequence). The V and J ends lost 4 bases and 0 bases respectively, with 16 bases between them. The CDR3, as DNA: TGTGCCAGCAGCCCCTGGGACGTGAGAGCGAACACCGGGGAGCTGTTTTTT. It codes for CASSPWDVRANTGELFF.

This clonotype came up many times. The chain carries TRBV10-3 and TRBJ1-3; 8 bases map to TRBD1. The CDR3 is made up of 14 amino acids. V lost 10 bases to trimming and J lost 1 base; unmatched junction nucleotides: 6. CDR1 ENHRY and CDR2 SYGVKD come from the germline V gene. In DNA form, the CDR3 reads TGTGCCACCCGACAGGGGCTATCTGGAAACACCATATATTTT. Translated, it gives CATRQGLSGNTIYF.

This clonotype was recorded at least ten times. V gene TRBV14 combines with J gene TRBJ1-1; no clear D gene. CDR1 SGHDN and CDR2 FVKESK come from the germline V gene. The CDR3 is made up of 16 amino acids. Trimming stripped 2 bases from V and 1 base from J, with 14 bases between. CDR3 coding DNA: TGTGCCAGCAGCCAAATCGTGCCAGGATGGAACACTGAAGCTTTCTTT. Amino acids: CASSQIVPGWNTEAFF.

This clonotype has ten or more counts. CDR3 amino acids: CASSHQINEKLFF. The CDR3 nucleotides are TGTGCCAGCAGCCACCAGATTAATGAAAAACTGTTTTTT. The chain has TRBV4-2 and TRBJ1-4; D is unresolved. CDR1 is LGHNA and CDR2 is YNFKEQ in the germline V gene. The CDR3 sequence is 13 residues long. With 3 bases removed from V and 4 bases from J, the gap between germline ends came to 6 bases.

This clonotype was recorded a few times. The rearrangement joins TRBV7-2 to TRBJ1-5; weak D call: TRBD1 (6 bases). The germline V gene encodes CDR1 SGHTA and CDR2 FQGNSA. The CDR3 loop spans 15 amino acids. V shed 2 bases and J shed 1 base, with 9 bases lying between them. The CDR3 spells CASSLKGGSNQPQHF. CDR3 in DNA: TGTGCCAGCAGCTTAAAGGGGGGCAGCAATCAGCCCCAGCATTTT.

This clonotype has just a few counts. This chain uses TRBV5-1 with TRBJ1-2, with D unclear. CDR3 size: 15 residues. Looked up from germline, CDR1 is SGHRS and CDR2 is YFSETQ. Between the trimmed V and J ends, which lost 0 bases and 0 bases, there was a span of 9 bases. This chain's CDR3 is CASSLAPAANYGYTF. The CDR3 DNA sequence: TGCGCCAGCAGCTTGGCACCAGCAGCTAACTATGGCTACACCTTC.

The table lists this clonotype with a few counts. The CDR3 sequence: CASGRTSGGTYNEQFF. CDR3 coding DNA: TGTGCCAGCGGACGGACTAGCGGGGGGACATACAATGAGCAGTTCTTC. This chain uses TRBV12-3 or TRBV12-4 with TRBJ2-1; TRBD2 matches 14 bases. V dropped 8 bases and J dropped 4; count of bases not matched to a gene: 7. The CDR3 sequence is 16 residues long.

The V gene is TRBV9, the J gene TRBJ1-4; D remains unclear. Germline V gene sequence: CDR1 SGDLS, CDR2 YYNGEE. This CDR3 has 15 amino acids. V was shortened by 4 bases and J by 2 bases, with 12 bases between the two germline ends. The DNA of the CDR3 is TGTGCCAGCAGCCCTCCCCTGAGGACTAATGAAAAACTGTTTTTT. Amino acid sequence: CASSPPLRTNEKLFF.

The DNA of the CDR3 is TGTGCCAGCAGCTTGGAGAGAGATACCTGGGGCTCTGAGCAGTTCTTC. Encoded protein: CASSLERDTWGSEQFF. The chain carries TRBV5-6 and TRBJ2-1, with D perhaps matching TRBD1 (5 bases). The CDR3 is 16 amino acids. Germline V lookup: CDR1 SGHDT, CDR2 YYEEEE. V lost 0 bases and J 9 bases, leaving 19 bases between the germline ends.

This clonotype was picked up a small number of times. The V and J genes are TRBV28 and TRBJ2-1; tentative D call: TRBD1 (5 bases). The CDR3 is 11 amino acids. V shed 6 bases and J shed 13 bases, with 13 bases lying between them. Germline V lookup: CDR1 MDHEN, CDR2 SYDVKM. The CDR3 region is CASSEMTVQFF. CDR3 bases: TGTGCCAGCAGCGAAATGACAGTCCAGTTCTTC.

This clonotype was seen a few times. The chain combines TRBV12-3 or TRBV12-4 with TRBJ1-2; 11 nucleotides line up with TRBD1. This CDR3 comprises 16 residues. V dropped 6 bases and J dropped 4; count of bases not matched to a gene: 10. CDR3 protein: CASSGTGGTWGYGYTF. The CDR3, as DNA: TGTGCCAGCAGCGGGACAGGGGGGACCTGGGGCTATGGCTACACCTTC.

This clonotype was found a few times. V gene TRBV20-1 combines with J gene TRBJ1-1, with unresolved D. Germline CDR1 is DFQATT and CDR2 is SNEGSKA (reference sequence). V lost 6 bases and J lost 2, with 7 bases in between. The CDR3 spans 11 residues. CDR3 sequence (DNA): TGCAGTGCGAGATATAACACTGAAGCTTTCTTT. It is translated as CSARYNTEAFF.

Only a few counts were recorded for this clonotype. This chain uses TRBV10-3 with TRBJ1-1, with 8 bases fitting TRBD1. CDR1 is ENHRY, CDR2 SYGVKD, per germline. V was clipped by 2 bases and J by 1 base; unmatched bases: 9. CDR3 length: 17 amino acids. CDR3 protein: CAISERRNRGANTEAFF. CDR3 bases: TGTGCCATCAGTGAGAGGAGGAACAGGGGGGCGAACACTGAAGCTTTCTTT.